These 32 T cell receptor beta chains came from one sample sequenced in a study of T cell changes during pregnancy in multiple sclerosis. This table comes from immunoSEQ multiplex PCR, and its TCRdb copy is limited to in-frame clones, with some not included. The sample has about 52,000 clones, 92% seen once. This specimen consisted of CD4+ T cells from peripheral blood mononuclear cells, obtained after pregnancy. The receptors here all came from a female donor in good health, enrolled as a control in a pregnancy study.

V usage is TRBV28 and J usage is TRBJ1-1; D gene uncertain. The CDR3 extends over 12 amino acids. The germline gives CDR1 MDHEN, CDR2 SYDVKM. V was pared by 6 bases and J by 4 bases, with 9 bases between. CDR3 in DNA: TGTGCCAGCAGATTGGGGAGCACTGAAGCTTTCTTT. Translating gives CASRLGSTEAFF.

V usage is TRBV5-1 and J usage is TRBJ2-2; D perhaps matches TRBD2 (7 bases). Germline CDR1 is SGHRS and CDR2 is YFSETQ. The V end was cut by 4 bases, the J end by 4 bases, with 14 bases between. This CDR3 contains 15 residues. In DNA, the CDR3 is TGCGCCAGCAGCCTCCGGGGAGGGGGCACCGGGGAGCTGTTTTTT. It is translated as CASSLRGGGTGELFF.

This clone was observed once. The J gene is TRBJ2-7, the V gene TRBV10-3; D uncertain. V was pared by 1 base and J by 5 bases, with 3 bases between. Germline assignment: CDR1 ENHRY and CDR2 SYGVKD. The CDR3 totals 11 residues. Here the CDR3 reads CAISEYNEQYF. The CDR3 coding sequence is TGTGCCATCAGTGAGTACAACGAGCAGTACTTC.

The chain has TRBV19 and TRBJ2-3; 11 bases fit TRBD1. There are 17 residues in the CDR3. Looked up from germline, CDR1 is LNHDA and CDR2 is SQIVND (reference sequence). With 4 bases clipped from V and 0 bases from J, the junction kept 6 bases outside the gene matches. This CDR3 is CASSRDRGYTSTDTQYF. CDR3 DNA: TGTGCCAGTAGTAGGGACAGGGGGTACACTAGCACAGATACGCAGTATTTT. Full variable domain (missing parts from reference TRBV19 and TRBJ2-3): DGGITQSPKYLFRKEGQNVTLSCEQNLNHDAMYWYRQDPGQGLRLIYYSQIVNDFQKGDIAEGYSVSREKKESFPLTVTSAQKNPTAFYLCASSRDRGYTSTDTQYFGPGTRLTVL.

This clone was recorded only once. The genes are TRBV25-1 and TRBJ1-3; 7 bases agree with TRBD1. V trimming: 4 bases; J trimming: 6 bases; junction bases outside the gene matches: 3. The CDR3 sequence is 13 residues long. Germline CDR1 MGHDK, CDR2 SYGVNS. In DNA, the CDR3 is TGTGCCAGCAGTGCAGGGGGGAAAAACACCATATATTTT. Its translation: CASSAGGKNTIYF. The full variable domain, rest sourced from reference TRBV25-1 and TRBJ1-3, is EADIYQTPRYLVIGTGKKITLECSQTMGHDKMYWYQQDPGMELHLIHYSYGVNSTEKGDLSSESTVSRIRTEHFPLTLESARPSHTSQYLCASSAGGKNTIYFGEGSWLTVV.

Written as DNA, the CDR3 is TGTGCCAGCAGCTTAACACAAGGCAATCAGCCCCAGCATTTT. This sequence encodes CASSLTQGNQPQHF. This sequence joins TRBV7-9 and TRBJ1-5; D gene unclear. Germline CDR1 reads SEHNR; CDR2 reads FQNEAQ (reference sequence). V lost 2 bases, J lost 2 bases, and 7 bases lay in between. This CDR3 is built from 14 residues.

V gene TRBV7-2 combines with J gene TRBJ2-2; 8 bases are a match to TRBD2. This CDR3 has 17 amino acids. The germline V gene encodes CDR1 SGHTA and CDR2 FQGNSA. With 5 bases clipped from V and 4 bases from J, the junction kept 12 bases outside the gene matches. As DNA, the CDR3 is TGTGCCAGCAGCCTCTGGGGGGCGGGGGGACCCACCGGGGAGCTGTTTTTT. Translating gives CASSLWGAGGPTGELFF.

This clone was picked up a small number of times. This rearrangement joins TRBV4-3 to TRBJ2-2, with D hard to call. The CDR3 sequence is 16 residues long. Trimming removed 4 bases at V and 4 bases at J, with 16 bases between. CDR1 and CDR2 (germline): LGHNA, YSLEER. The CDR3 loop reads CASSPNAVLSTGELFF. The CDR3 coding sequence is TGCGCCAGCAGCCCGAATGCTGTATTGAGCACCGGGGAGCTGTTTTTT.

V usage is TRBV28 and J usage is TRBJ1-2, with 7 nucleotides matching TRBD1. The V segment lost 3 bases and the J segment 6 bases; nucleotides outside the gene matches: 10. Looked up from germline, CDR1 is MDHEN and CDR2 is SYDVKM. The CDR3 totals 15 residues. Here the CDR3 DNA reads TGTGCCAGCAGTTTGGCCGGGACAGACCCGAATGGCTACACCTTC. It encodes CASSLAGTDPNGYTF.

The V call is TRBV10-3, the J call TRBJ2-1; D gene uncertain. With 6 bases removed from V and 8 bases from J, the gap between germline ends came to 14 bases. There are 13 residues in the CDR3. Per the germline V gene, CDR1 is ENHRY and CDR2 is SYGVKD. CDR3 amino acids: CAISDGASDEQFF. CDR3 DNA: TGTGCCATCAGCGACGGAGCATCCGATGAGCAGTTCTTC.

The chain is built from TRBV7-9 and TRBJ2-7, with 9 bases matching TRBD2. The CDR3 length is 17 residues. CDR1 and CDR2 from the germline V gene are SEHNR and FQNEAQ (reference sequence). Trimming took 5 bases from V and 0 from J; bases not matched to a gene: 11. The CDR3: CASSITPGTSSSYEQYF. In DNA form, the CDR3 reads TGTGCCAGCAGCATCACCCCCGGGACTAGCAGCTCCTACGAGCAGTACTTC.

CDR3 nucleotides: TGTGCCAGTACCGGGGACAGTCCTGGCTACACCTTC. Translated: CASTGDSPGYTF. J is TRBJ1-2 and V is TRBV19; 7 bases align to TRBD1. Germline V gives CDR1 LNHDA, CDR2 SQIVND (reference sequence). CDR3 length: 12 amino acids. V gave up 7 bases and J gave up 7 bases; unmatched junction bases: 6.

The rearrangement uses TRBV29-1 and TRBJ1-1, with D possibly TRBD1 on 6 matching bases. V was pared by 7 bases and J by 5 bases, with 17 bases between. Germline V gene sequence: CDR1 SQVTM, CDR2 ANQGSEA. CDR3 length equals 13 residues. CDR3 coding DNA: TGCAGCGCAACAAAGGGGGTCGGGACTGAAGCTTTCTTT. It specifies CSATKGVGTEAFF.

The gene calls are TRBV2 and TRBJ2-5; 9 positions agree with TRBD1. CDR3 length: 13 residues. Looked up from germline, CDR1 is SNHLY and CDR2 is FYNNEI. The junction had 3 bases not matched to a gene; V was cut back by 6 bases and J by 4 bases. The CDR3 region is CASRGQGPETQYF. CDR3 nucleotide sequence: TGTGCCAGCAGAGGACAGGGGCCAGAGACCCAGTACTTC. Filled out from reference TRBV2 and TRBJ2-5, the complete variable domain reads EPEVTQTPSHQVTQMGQEVILRCVPISNHLYFYWYRQILGQKVEFLVSFYNNEISEKSEIFDDQFSVERPDGSNFTLKIRSTKLEDSAMYFCASRGQGPETQYFGPGTRLLVL.

J is TRBJ2-1 and V is TRBV10-3; a weak D match, TRBD1 (6 bases). This CDR3 contains 14 residues. CDR1 and CDR2 from the germline V gene are ENHRY and SYGVKD. Trimming cost V 6 bases and J 5 bases, with 14 bases left between them. The CDR3 here is CAIRSMTGNNEQFF. The CDR3 DNA sequence: TGTGCCATCAGATCTATGACAGGCAACAATGAGCAGTTCTTC.

This CDR3 reads CASSLAQGIDTQYF. The CDR3 coding sequence is TGTGCCAGCAGCTTAGCCCAGGGGATAGATACGCAGTATTTT. V gene TRBV7-9 combines with J gene TRBJ2-3; a weak D match, TRBD1 (6 bases). Trimming shortened V by 0 bases and J by 5 bases, and 9 bases separated the two germline ends. The CDR3 spans 14 residues. Germline CDR1 is SEHNR and CDR2 is FQNEAQ (reference sequence).

The gene calls are TRBV5-4 and TRBJ1-2; D might be TRBD1 (5 bases). The germline gives CDR1 SGHNT, CDR2 YYREEE (reference sequence). The CDR3 covers 14 residues. V was cut by 2 bases and J by 7 bases, with 15 bases left in between. The CDR3 DNA reads as TGTGCCAGCAGCTTAGAAGGCGGGACGCTTGGCTACACCTTC. This sequence encodes CASSLEGGTLGYTF.

CDR3 nucleotides: TGTGCCAGCAGCTACGGGGAGGTTGGACGGACTGCTTTCTTT. Protein: CASSYGEVGRTAFF. The V gene is TRBV7-9, the J gene TRBJ1-1, with D unresolved. Trimming shortened V by 4 bases and J by 11 bases, and 20 bases separated the two germline ends. This CDR3 spans 14 amino acids. The germline gives CDR1 SEHNR, CDR2 FQNEAQ (reference sequence).

The J gene is TRBJ1-1, the V gene TRBV28; 7 positions match TRBD1. This CDR3 is 15 amino acids long. V shed 5 bases and J 2 bases; nucleotides not matched to a gene: 8. Germline V lookup: CDR1 MDHEN, CDR2 SYDVKM. This CDR3 reads CASSPRQGKNTEAFF. CDR3 sequence (DNA): TGTGCCAGCAGTCCGCGACAGGGTAAAAACACTGAAGCTTTCTTT.

The chain employs TRBV6-1 and TRBJ1-5, with D possibly matching TRBD1 (5 bases). The CDR3 runs 16 residues. The germline V and J ends were trimmed by 0 bases and 7 bases, with 16 bases remaining between them. Germline V gene lookup returns CDR1 MNHNS and CDR2 SASEGT. This CDR3 reads CASSEARAGRGQPQHF. The DNA for the CDR3 is TGTGCCAGCAGTGAAGCGCGGGCGGGTCGGGGGCAGCCCCAGCATTTT.

The rearrangement joins TRBV10-3 to TRBJ2-7, with 10 positions matching TRBD2. The CDR3 is 15 residues long. With V trimmed by 4 bases and J by 5 bases, 8 bases remained unmatched. Looked up from germline, CDR1 is ENHRY and CDR2 is SYGVKD. This CDR3 is CAISGSGGAQDEQYF. In nucleotides, the CDR3 is TGTGCCATCAGTGGGAGCGGGGGGGCCCAGGACGAGCAGTACTTC.

This clone came up once. The chain uses TRBV29-1 and TRBJ1-5; TRBD1 is a possible D gene (5 bases). This CDR3 has 12 amino acids. Germline CDR1 reads SQVTM; CDR2 reads ANQGSEA. The CDR3 bases are TGCGCGGGGGGGTTGAGCAATCAGCCCCAGCATTTT. Translation: CAGGLSNQPQHF.

The chain couples TRBV2 to TRBJ2-1; D is unclear. Germline values: CDR1 SNHLY, CDR2 FYNNEI. V lost 3 bases and J 6 bases, leaving 15 bases between the germline ends. The CDR3 sequence is 15 residues long. For the CDR3, the DNA is TGTGCCAGCAGTGACAAGCAACTCAACCTCAATGAGCAGTTCTTC. Protein sequence: CASSDKQLNLNEQFF. Complete variable domain (other parts from reference TRBV2 and TRBJ2-1): EPEVTQTPSHQVTQMGQEVILRCVPISNHLYFYWYRQILGQKVEFLVSFYNNEISEKSEIFDDQFSVERPDGSNFTLKIRSTKLEDSAMYFCASSDKQLNLNEQFFGPGTRLTVL.

This clone has more than one count but fewer than ten. This chain links TRBV19 with TRBJ1-1; D may be TRBD1 (6 bases). The CDR3 has 12 residues. CDR1 and CDR2 (germline): LNHDA, SQIVND (reference sequence). V dropped 6 bases and J dropped 4 bases, with 9 bases sitting between them. The CDR3 loop reads CASRRGGTEAFF. As DNA, the CDR3 is TGTGCCAGTAGAAGGGGGGGCACTGAAGCTTTCTTT.

The CDR3 bases are TGTGCCAGCAGCGCCCAGGCCTCGAACACTGAAGCTTTCTTT. It yields the protein CASSAQASNTEAFF. The V call is TRBV9, the J call TRBJ1-1; D gene ambiguous. V shed 3 bases and J shed 1 base, with 10 bases lying between them. This CDR3 contains 14 residues. Germline CDR1 SGDLS, CDR2 YYNGEE. Variable domain in full (rest from reference TRBV9 and TRBJ1-1): DSGVTQTPKHLITATGQRVTLRCSPRSGDLSVYWYQQSLDQGLQFLIQYYNGEERAKGNILERFSAQQFPDLHSELNLSSLELGDSALYFCASSAQASNTEAFFGQGTRLTVV.

The rearrangement joins TRBV9 to TRBJ2-3; no clear D. Germline CDR1 reads SGDLS; CDR2 reads YYNGEE. The CDR3 covers 14 residues. V was cut by 0 bases and J by 0 bases, with 5 bases left in between. In nucleotides, the CDR3 is TGTGCCAGCAGCGTAGTTCCTAGCACAGATACGCAGTATTTT. Protein sequence: CASSVVPSTDTQYF.

The rearrangement links TRBV7-2 to TRBJ2-1; D remains unclear. V lost 1 base and J lost 8, with 6 bases in between. In germline, CDR1 is SGHTA, CDR2 FQGNSA. The CDR3 contains 12 residues. This CDR3 is CASSLDSYEQFF. DNA of the CDR3: TGTGCCAGCAGCTTAGATTCGTATGAGCAGTTCTTC.

As concerns this clone: This same CDR3 is encoded by further DNA sequences in the sample. The chain employs TRBV4-3 and TRBJ2-5; 9 positions match TRBD1. The length of the CDR3 is 13 residues. With V trimmed by 4 bases and J by 5 bases, 2 bases remained unmatched. Germline CDR1 and CDR2: LGHNA and YSLEER. CDR3 amino acids: CASSRDRGETQYF. Here the CDR3 DNA reads TGCGCCAGCAGCCGAGACAGGGGGGAGACCCAGTACTTC.

The chain links TRBV7-3 to TRBJ1-4, with D perhaps matching TRBD1 (5 bases). Trimming removed 4 bases at V and 3 bases at J, with 15 bases between. This CDR3 has 16 residues. Germline CDR1 SGHTA, CDR2 FQGTGA. The CDR3 coding sequence is TGTGCCAGCAGCTCTGGGGCGAGTATTGCTAATGAAAAACTGTTTTTT. Encoded protein: CASSSGASIANEKLFF. The full variable domain, with the rest looked up from reference TRBV7-3 and TRBJ1-4, is GAGVSQTPSNKVTEKGKYVELRCDPISGHTALYWYRQSLGQGPEFLIYFQGTGAADDSGLPNDRFFAVRPEGSVSTLKIQRTERGDSAVYLCASSSGASIANEKLFFGSGTQLSVL.

A few counts support this clone. One junction end disagrees with the germline gene, perhaps due to a read error. This chain connects TRBV5-1 to TRBJ2-2; tentative D call: TRBD2 (5 bases). The germline V gene has CDR1 SGHRS and CDR2 YFSETQ. The CDR3 covers 13 residues. The CDR3 DNA is TGCGCCAGCAGCTTGGCCCCACAGAGGGAGATGTTTTTT. Translating it yields CASSLAPQREMFF. The entire variable domain, with the rest obtained from reference TRBV5-1 and TRBJ2-2, is as follows: KAGVTQTPRYLIKTRGQQVTLSCSPISGHRSVSWYQQTPGQGLQFLFEYFSETQRNKGNFPGRFSGRQFSNSRSEMNVSTLELGDSALYLCASSLAPQREMFFGEGSRLTVL.

The chain has TRBV29-1 and TRBJ2-3; 9 bases agree with TRBD2. J gave up 5 bases and V 7 bases, and 7 bases lay outside the gene matches. The germline V gene has CDR1 SQVTM and CDR2 ANQGSEA. The CDR3 has 13 residues. CDR3: CSEGGGAGDTQYF. The CDR3 bases are TGCAGCGAGGGCGGGGGGGCAGGAGATACGCAGTATTTT.

This clone was observed once. This chain connects TRBV5-6 to TRBJ1-1; no clear D. The germline V gene has CDR1 SGHDT and CDR2 YYEEEE. CDR3 length equals 16 residues. V lost 5 bases to trimming and J lost 1 base, with 18 bases between them. The CDR3 here is CASREKGRASNTEAFF. The CDR3 bases are TGTGCCAGCAGAGAAAAAGGGAGGGCTTCGAACACTGAAGCTTTCTTT.